The clone carrying this T cell receptor beta chain was seen at least ten times. No antigen is known for it. This entry is derived from a study of neurological immune-mediated disorders. Study findings and constraints: None of the CDR3 amino acid sequences found in expanded clones was shared across subjects. This suggests that the TCR-beta repertoires were private in all groups.

cDNA synthesis was performed by 5'RACE with 10-nucleotide random UMIs. Each CDR3 protein gets one entry after TCRdb re-called the 5' RACE reads with MiXCR. The profile shows 70,000 to 75,000 distinct CDR3 sequences, roughly an eighth of them singletons. Germline lookup yields CDR1 SGDLS and CDR2 YYNGEE. V lost 0 bases and J lost 4, with 12 bases in between. The CDR3 is 15 residues long. Time point described: longitudinal time-point 1 (baseline). The sequenced material came from PBMCs. The sequence came from a female donor with HTLV-1-associated myelopathy (HAM/TSP). V gene TRBV9 combines with J gene TRBJ2-3; D might be TRBD1 (6 bases). In DNA form, the CDR3 reads TGTGCCAGCAGCGTAGTGGGACATAAATCAGATACGCAGTATTTT. It codes for CASSVVGHKSDTQYF.